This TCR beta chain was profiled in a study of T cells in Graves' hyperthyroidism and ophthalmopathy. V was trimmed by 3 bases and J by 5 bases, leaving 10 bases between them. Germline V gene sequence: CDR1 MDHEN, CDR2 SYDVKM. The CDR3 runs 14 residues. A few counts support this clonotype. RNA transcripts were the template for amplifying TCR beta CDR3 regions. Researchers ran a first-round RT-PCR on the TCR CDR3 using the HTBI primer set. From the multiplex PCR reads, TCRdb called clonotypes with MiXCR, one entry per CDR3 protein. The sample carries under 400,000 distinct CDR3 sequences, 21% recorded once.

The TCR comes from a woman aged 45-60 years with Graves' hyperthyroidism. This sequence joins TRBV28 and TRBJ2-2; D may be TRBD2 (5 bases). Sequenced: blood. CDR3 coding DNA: TGTGCCAGCAGTTTCTCCGGGAAAACCGGGGAGCTGTTTTTT. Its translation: CASSFSGKTGELFF.